This T cell receptor (beta chain) was observed in a study of shared clonotypes between healthy human individuals. Researchers ran the assay at a deep level. The table came from immunoSEQ multiplex PCR; TCRdb's copy has only in-frame clones and leaves some out. This sample yields 2 million to 2.5 million clones, of which approximately 93% are seen a single time; approximately 0.4% belongs to the top ten. V lost 1 base and J lost 3, with 24 bases in between. Germline V gene lookup returns CDR1 GTSNPN and CDR2 SVGIG (reference sequence). The CDR3 contains 18 residues. The J gene is TRBJ2-5, the V gene TRBV30; D tentatively reads TRBD1 or TRBD2 (7 bases each). Input material: naive CD4+ T cells from PBMCs. As to subset: CD45RA+ positively selected. The receptor was derived from a man in his late teens or twenties in good health. Some clones in this sample may be carry-over from other donors' samples. The CDR3: CAWSALRGGPRQEETQYF. CDR3 DNA: TGTGCCTGGAGTGCACTCAGGGGGGGCCCAAGGCAAGAAGAGACCCAGTACTTC.